This T cell receptor (beta chain) was profiled in a study of cytomegalovirus exposure and HLA in healthy donors. Each of the donors was a healthy bone marrow donor. The CDR3 covers 14 residues. V was pared by 8 bases and J by 5 bases, with 18 bases between. Germline CDR1 is SGHTA and CDR2 is FQGNSA. The PCR was carried out with 60 Vbeta primers and 13 Jbeta primers. The assay was immunoSEQ multiplex PCR, and TCRdb's table has in-frame clones only and misses some. The sample lists 150,000 to 200,000 clones, around 80% occurring once. A few counts support this clone. The chain uses TRBV7-2 and TRBJ2-5; D uncertain. The clonotype was recovered from a woman in her thirties in good health and CMV-seropositive. Material for sequencing was PBMCs. The CDR3: CASRKRAPNETQYF. The CDR3 DNA follows: TGTGCCAGCCGGAAGAGAGCGCCCAATGAGACCCAGTACTTC.